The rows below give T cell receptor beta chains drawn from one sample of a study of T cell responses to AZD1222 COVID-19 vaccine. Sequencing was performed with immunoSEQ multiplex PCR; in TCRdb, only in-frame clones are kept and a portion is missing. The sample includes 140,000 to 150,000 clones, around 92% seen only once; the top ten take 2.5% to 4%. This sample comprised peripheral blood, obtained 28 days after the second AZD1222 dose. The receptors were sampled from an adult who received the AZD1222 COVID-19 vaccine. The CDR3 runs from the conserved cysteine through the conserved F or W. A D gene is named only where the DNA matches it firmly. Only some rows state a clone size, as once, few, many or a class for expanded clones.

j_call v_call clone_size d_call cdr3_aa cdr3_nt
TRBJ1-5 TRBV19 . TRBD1 CASSIGQVGNQPQHF TGTGCCAGTAGTATCGGACAGGTAGGCAATCAGCCCCAGCATTTT
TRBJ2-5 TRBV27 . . CASTLNSLHQETQYF TGTGCCAGCACCCTGAATAGCCTACACCAAGAGACCCAGTACTTC
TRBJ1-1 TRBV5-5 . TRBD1 CASSPGTGLTEAFF TGTGCCAGCAGCCCGGGGACAGGGCTCACTGAAGCTTTCTTT
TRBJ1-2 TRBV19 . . CASSIPTGSVYGYTF TGTGCCAGTAGTATCCCGACAGGCTCAGTCTATGGCTACACCTTC
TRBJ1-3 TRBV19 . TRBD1 CATQRGLFSGNTIYF TGTGCCACTCAGAGGGGGCTATTTTCTGGAAACACCATATATTTT
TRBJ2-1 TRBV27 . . CASSLTPYNEQFF TGTGCCAGCAGTTTGACTCCTTACAATGAGCAGTTCTTC
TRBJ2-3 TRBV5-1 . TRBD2 CASSSNSGRGADTQYF TGCGCCAGCAGCTCCAATAGCGGGAGAGGGGCAGATACGCAGTATTTT
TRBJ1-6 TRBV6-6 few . CASSYSDGDLHF TGTGCCAGCAGTTACTCGGACGGTGACCTCCACTTT
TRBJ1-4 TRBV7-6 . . CASSLVGEDANEKLFF TGTGCCAGCAGCTTAGTAGGGGAAGATGCTAATGAAAAACTGTTTTTT
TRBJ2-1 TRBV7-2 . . CASSSSWNEQFF TGTGCCAGCAGCTCAAGCTGGAATGAGCAGTTCTTC
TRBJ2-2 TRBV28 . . CASSLGGPGELFF TGTGCCAGCAGTTTGGGCGGGCCCGGGGAGCTGTTTTTT
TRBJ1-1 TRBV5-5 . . CASSLGLYTEAFF TGTGCCAGCAGCTTGGGGTTGTACACTGAAGCTTTCTTT
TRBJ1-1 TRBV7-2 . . CASSLAGLGNAEAFF TGTGCCAGCAGCTTAGCAGGGCTGGGGAATGCTGAAGCTTTCTTT
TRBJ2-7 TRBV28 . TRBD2 CASRSSGSVYEQYF TGTGCCAGCAGATCTAGCGGGTCCGTGTACGAGCAGTACTTC
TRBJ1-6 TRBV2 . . CASKTQGNSPLHF TGTGCCAGCAAAACGCAGGGTAATTCACCCCTCCACTTT
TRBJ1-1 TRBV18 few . CASSPPDGRNTEAFF TGTGCCAGCTCACCACCGGACGGGAGGAACACTGAAGCTTTCTTT
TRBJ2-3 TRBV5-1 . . CASSLASDTDTQYF TGCGCCAGCAGCTTGGCGTCGGACACAGATACGCAGTATTTT
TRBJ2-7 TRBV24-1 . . CATSDPGLDGEQYF TGTGCCACCAGTGACCCGGGCCTCGATGGGGAGCAGTACTTC
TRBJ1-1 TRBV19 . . CASSPLQGGTEAFF TGTGCCAGTAGCCCCCTTCAGGGAGGCACTGAAGCTTTCTTT
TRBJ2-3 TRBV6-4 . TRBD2 CASSDSAGSTDTQYF TGTGCCAGCAGTGACTCAGCGGGATCAACAGATACGCAGTATTTT
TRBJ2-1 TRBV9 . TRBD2 CASSVGNGRVYNEQFF TGTGCCAGCAGCGTAGGTAACGGGAGGGTCTACAATGAGCAGTTCTTC
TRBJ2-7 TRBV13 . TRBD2 CASSLGRGGSTYEQYF TGTGCCAGCAGCTTAGGCCGAGGCGGGAGCACCTACGAGCAGTACTTC
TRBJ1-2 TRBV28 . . CASSLGFGYTF TGTGCCAGCAGTTTGGGGTTCGGCTACACCTTC
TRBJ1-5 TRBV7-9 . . CASSLRGVILPRGNQPQHF TGTGCCAGCAGCTTACGTGGGGTTATTCTTCCCAGGGGAAATCAGCCCCAGCATTTT
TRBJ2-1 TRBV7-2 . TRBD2 CASSLVPAAGGSEQFF TGTGCCAGCAGCTTAGTGCCGGCAGCGGGAGGGAGTGAGCAGTTCTTC
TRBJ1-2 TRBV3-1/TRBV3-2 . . CASSQDRTPMEAGYTF TGTGCCAGCAGCCAAGATAGGACACCTATGGAAGCGGGCTACACCTTC
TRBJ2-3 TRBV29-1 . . CSALDHTDTQYF TGCAGCGCCCTGGACCACACAGATACGCAGTATTTT
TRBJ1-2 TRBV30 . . CAWSASLVFRTF TGTGCCTGGAGCGCCAGTCTAGTATTTCGCACCTTC
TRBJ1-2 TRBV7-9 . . CASSSMTPLVNYGGYTF TGTGCCAGCAGCTCTATGACCCCTCTGGTGAACTATGGAGGCTACACCTTC